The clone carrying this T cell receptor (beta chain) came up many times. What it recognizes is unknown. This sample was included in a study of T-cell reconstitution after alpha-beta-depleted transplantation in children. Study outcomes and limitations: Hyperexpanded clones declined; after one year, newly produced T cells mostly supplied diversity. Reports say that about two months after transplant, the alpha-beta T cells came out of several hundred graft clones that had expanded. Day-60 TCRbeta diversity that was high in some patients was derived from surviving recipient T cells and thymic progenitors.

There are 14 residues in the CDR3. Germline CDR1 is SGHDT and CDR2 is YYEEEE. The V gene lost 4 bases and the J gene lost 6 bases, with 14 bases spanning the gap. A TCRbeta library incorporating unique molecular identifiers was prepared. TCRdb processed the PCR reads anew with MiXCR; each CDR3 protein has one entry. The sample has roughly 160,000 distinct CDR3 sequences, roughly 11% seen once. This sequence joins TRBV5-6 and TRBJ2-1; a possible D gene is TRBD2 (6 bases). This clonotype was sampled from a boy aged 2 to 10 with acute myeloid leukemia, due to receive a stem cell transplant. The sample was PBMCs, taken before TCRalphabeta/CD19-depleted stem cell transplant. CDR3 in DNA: TGTGCCAGCAGCCCGCAGGGAGGTCTCAATGAGCAGTTCTTC. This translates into CASSPQGGLNEQFF.